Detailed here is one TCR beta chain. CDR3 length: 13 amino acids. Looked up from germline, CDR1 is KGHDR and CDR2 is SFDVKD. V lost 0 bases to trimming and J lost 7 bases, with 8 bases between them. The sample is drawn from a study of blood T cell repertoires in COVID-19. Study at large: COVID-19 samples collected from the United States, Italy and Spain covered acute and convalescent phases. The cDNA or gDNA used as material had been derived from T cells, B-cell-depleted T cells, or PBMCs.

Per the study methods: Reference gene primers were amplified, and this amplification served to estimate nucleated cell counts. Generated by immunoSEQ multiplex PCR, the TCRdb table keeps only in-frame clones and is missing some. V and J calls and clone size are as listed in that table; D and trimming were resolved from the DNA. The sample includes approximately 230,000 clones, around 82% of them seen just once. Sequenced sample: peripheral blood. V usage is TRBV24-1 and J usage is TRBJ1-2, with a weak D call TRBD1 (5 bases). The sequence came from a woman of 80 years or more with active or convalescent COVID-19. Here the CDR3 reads CATSDLQGSGYTF. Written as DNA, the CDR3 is TGTGCCACCAGTGATTTGCAGGGCAGTGGCTACACCTTC.